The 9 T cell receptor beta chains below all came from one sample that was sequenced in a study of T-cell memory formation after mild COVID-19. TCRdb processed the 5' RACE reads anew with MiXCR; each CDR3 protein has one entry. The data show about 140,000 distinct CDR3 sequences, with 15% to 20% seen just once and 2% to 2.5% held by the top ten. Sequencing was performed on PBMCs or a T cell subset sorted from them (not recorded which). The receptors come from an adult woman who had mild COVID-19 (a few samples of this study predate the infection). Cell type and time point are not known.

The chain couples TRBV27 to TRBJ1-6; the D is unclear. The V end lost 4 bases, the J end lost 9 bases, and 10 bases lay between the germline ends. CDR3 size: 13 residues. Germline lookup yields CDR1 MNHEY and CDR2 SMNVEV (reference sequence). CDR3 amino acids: CASSYRESSPLHF. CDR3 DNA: TGTGCCAGCAGTTACAGAGAATCTTCACCCCTCCACTTT.

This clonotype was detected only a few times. The CDR3 spells CASSEKRGVDAEQFF. The CDR3 DNA reads as TGTGCCAGCAGTGAAAAGCGGGGGGTAGACGCTGAGCAGTTCTTC. The chain combines TRBV6-1 with TRBJ2-1; the match to TRBD2 covers 9 bases. The CDR3 is 15 residues long. The V gene's germline CDR1 is MNHNS and CDR2 SASEGT. V shed 2 bases, J shed 9 bases, and the junction held 8 bases outside the gene matches.

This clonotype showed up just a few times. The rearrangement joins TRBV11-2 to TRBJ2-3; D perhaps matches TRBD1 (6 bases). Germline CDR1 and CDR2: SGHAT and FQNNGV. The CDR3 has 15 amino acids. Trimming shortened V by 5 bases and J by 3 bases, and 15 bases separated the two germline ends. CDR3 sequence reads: CASSPTRGWTDTQYF. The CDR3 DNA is TGTGCCAGCAGCCCAACCAGGGGATGGACAGATACGCAGTATTTT.

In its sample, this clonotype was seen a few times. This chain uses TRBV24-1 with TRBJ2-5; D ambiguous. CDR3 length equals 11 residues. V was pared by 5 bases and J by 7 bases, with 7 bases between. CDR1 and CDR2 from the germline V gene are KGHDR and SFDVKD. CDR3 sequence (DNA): TGTGCCACCAGTGCCTTGGGGACCCAGTACTTC. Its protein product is CATSALGTQYF.

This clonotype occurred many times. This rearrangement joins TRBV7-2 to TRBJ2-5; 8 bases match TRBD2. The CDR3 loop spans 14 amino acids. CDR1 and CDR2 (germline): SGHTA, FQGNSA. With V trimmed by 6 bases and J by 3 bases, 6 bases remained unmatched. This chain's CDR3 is CASSLGLAEETQYF. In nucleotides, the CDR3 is TGTGCCAGCAGTCTCGGACTAGCCGAAGAGACCCAGTACTTC.

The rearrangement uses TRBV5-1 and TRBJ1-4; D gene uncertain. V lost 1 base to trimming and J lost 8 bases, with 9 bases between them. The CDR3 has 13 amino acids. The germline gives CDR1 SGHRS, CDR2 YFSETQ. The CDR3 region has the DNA TGCGCCAGCAGCTTGAACCCGGGCGAAAAACTGTTTTTT. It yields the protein CASSLNPGEKLFF.

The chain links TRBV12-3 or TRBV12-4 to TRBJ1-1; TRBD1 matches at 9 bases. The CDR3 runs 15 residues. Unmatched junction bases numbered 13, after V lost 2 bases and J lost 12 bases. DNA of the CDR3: TGTGCCAGCAGTTTAACAGGGGGCTACCAAGGAGTATCTTTCTTT. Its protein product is CASSLTGGYQGVSFF.

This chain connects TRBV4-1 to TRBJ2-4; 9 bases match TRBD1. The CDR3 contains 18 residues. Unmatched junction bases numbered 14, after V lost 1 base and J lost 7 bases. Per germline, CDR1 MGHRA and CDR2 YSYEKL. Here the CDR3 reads CASSQVTRKTGTGNIQYF. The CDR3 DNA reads TGCGCCAGCAGCCAAGTGACGCGCAAGACGGGGACAGGGAACATTCAGTACTTC.

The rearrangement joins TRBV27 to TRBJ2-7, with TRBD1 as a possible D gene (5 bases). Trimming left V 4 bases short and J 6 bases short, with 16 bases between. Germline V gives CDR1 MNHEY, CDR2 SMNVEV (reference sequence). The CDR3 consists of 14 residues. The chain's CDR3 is CASSSRVRGTEQYF. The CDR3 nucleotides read TGTGCCAGCAGTTCACGAGTTAGGGGAACCGAGCAGTACTTC.